This passage covers 27 T cell receptor beta chains from one sample sequenced in a study of T cells in Graves' hyperthyroidism and ophthalmopathy. Using RNA transcripts as the source, TCR beta CDR3 regions were amplified. First-round RT-PCR of the TCR CDR3 relied on the HTBI primer set. Each CDR3 protein gets one entry after TCRdb re-called the multiplex PCR reads with MiXCR. The data contain 340,000 or so distinct CDR3 sequences, roughly 17% of them singletons. Specimen: blood. The receptors were sampled from a man younger than 45 with Graves' hyperthyroidism.

This clonotype was counted between two and nine times. The chain has TRBV7-2 and TRBJ2-3; D possibly matches TRBD1 or TRBD2 (5 bases each). Germline loops: CDR1 SGHTA, CDR2 FQGNSA. V was pared by 5 bases and J by 6 bases, with 9 bases between. The CDR3 is 12 residues long. The CDR3 reads CASSVWGDTQYF. In nucleotides, the CDR3 is TGTGCCAGCAGCGTTTGGGGGGATACGCAGTATTTT.

This clonotype was seen repeatedly, ten times or more. The chain uses TRBV5-4 and TRBJ2-1; 12 bases align to TRBD1. Germline V lookup: CDR1 SGHNT, CDR2 YYREEE (reference sequence). V lost 4 bases, J lost 8 bases, and 4 bases stayed unmatched. The CDR3 length is 14 residues. For the CDR3, the DNA is TGTGCCAGCAGCGGGACAGGGGGCATGGATGAGCAGTTCTTC. Translated: CASSGTGGMDEQFF.

This clonotype was seen at least ten times. The rearrangement uses TRBV24-1 and TRBJ2-1, with D unclear. Germline V gene data show CDR1 as KGHDR and CDR2 as SFDVKD. This CDR3 is built from 11 residues. Trimming took off 7 bases at V and 8 bases at J, with 8 bases between the two ends. CDR3 in DNA: TGTGCCACCAGCGGTAGAGATGAGCAGTTCTTC. Its protein is CATSGRDEQFF.

This clonotype was seen at least ten times. Written as DNA, the CDR3 is TGTGCCAGCAGCTTAGCGACAGGGTGGAATGAGCAGTTCTTC. Protein product: CASSLATGWNEQFF. The chain recombines TRBV7-8 with TRBJ2-1, with 7 bases aligning to TRBD1. Germline V gene lookup returns CDR1 SGHVS and CDR2 FQNEAQ. This CDR3 region has 14 residues. After removal of 0 bases from V and 7 bases from J, the junction contained 3 bases not matched to a gene.

This clonotype was seen once. At one of its ends the junction is not consistent with the germline gene, which may arise from a read error. V is TRBV7-9 and J is TRBJ2-1; a possible D gene is TRBD2 (5 bases). Per germline, CDR1 SEHNR and CDR2 FQNEAQ (reference sequence). The length of the CDR3 is 16 residues. CDR3 loop: CASSPSVLEAYNDQFF. As DNA, the CDR3 is TGTGCCAGCAGCCCTAGTGTCCTGGAGGCCTACAATGACCAGTTCTTC.

The sample holds many counts of this clonotype. This rearrangement joins TRBV6-1 to TRBJ2-7; 7 bases align to TRBD2. Germline V gene data show CDR1 as MNHNS and CDR2 as SASEGT. The V gene end was trimmed by 2 bases and the J gene end by 0 bases; junction bases not matched to a gene: 7. This CDR3 has 16 residues. The CDR3: CASSESSGTYSYEQYF. The CDR3 DNA reads as TGTGCCAGCAGTGAATCGAGCGGGACCTACTCCTACGAGCAGTACTTC.

This clonotype was picked up a small number of times. The chain recombines TRBV20-1 with TRBJ1-1; unclear D gene. This CDR3 spans 12 amino acids. Trimming removed 6 bases at V and 0 bases at J, with 8 bases between. CDR1 is DFQATT, CDR2 SNEGSKA, per germline (reference sequence). The CDR3 nucleotides are TGCAGTGCCACTCCCCTGAACACTGAAGCTTTCTTT. Translated, it gives CSATPLNTEAFF.

This clonotype has ten or more counts. The rearrangement links TRBV7-9 to TRBJ2-2; 9 nucleotides line up with TRBD1. Germline V gene sequence: CDR1 SEHNR, CDR2 FQNEAQ (reference sequence). The CDR3 is made up of 17 amino acids. V lost 4 bases and J lost 5; bases outside the gene matches: 11. The DNA of the CDR3 is TGTGCCAGCAGCTGCAACAGGGGGCGCATTTGGACCGGGGAGCTGTTTTTT. This codes for CASSCNRGRIWTGELFF.

This clonotype has a handful of counts. The chain is built from TRBV2 and TRBJ2-7; 13 positions agree with TRBD2. Germline values: CDR1 SNHLY, CDR2 FYNNEI. With 5 bases clipped from V and 6 bases from J, the junction kept 1 base outside the gene matches. The CDR3 length is 13 residues. The CDR3 protein is CASSRTSGSEQYF. The CDR3 coding sequence is TGTGCCAGCAGTCGGACTAGCGGGAGCGAGCAGTACTTC. The whole variable domain, remainder taken from reference TRBV2 and TRBJ2-7, is EPEVTQTPSHQVTQMGQEVILRCVPISNHLYFYWYRQILGQKVEFLVSFYNNEISEKSEIFDDQFSVERPDGSNFTLKIRSTKLEDSAMYFCASSRTSGSEQYFGPGTRLTVT.

This clonotype was seen ten or more times. The CDR3 region has the DNA TGTGCCAGCAGAACCACAGGGGTGCTTCTCTACGAGCAGTACTTC. Its protein is CASRTTGVLLYEQYF. The rearrangement uses TRBV27 and TRBJ2-7; 7 bases line up with TRBD1. This CDR3 contains 15 residues. The V gene's germline CDR1 is MNHEY and CDR2 SMNVEV (reference sequence). V dropped 6 bases and J dropped 3; count of bases not matched to a gene: 11.

This sequence joins TRBV7-9 and TRBJ2-6; tentative D call: TRBD1 (6 bases). CDR3 length: 15 amino acids. Germline V gives CDR1 SEHNR, CDR2 FQNEAQ (reference sequence). The germline V and J ends were trimmed by 5 bases and 3 bases, with 11 bases remaining between them. DNA for the CDR3: TGTGCCAGCAGCCCAGGGGTTGGTGGGGCCAACGTCCTGACTTTC. It specifies CASSPGVGGANVLTF. Full variable domain (rest looked up from reference TRBV7-9 and TRBJ2-6): DTGVSQNPRHKITKRGQNVTFRCDPISEHNRLYWYRQTLGQGPEFLTYFQNEAQLEKSRLLSDRFSAERPKGSFSTLEIQRTEQGDSAMYLCASSPGVGGANVLTFGAGSRLTVL.

The chain couples TRBV30 to TRBJ2-5; the D is unclear. CDR1 is GTSNPN, CDR2 SVGIG, per germline (reference sequence). Trimming cost V 0 bases and J 7 bases, with 15 bases left between them. The CDR3 runs to 14 residues. CDR3 region: CAWSVRQTLGTQYF. CDR3 nucleotide sequence: TGTGCCTGGAGTGTACGTCAGACGTTGGGGACCCAGTACTTC.

This clonotype was recorded many times. In DNA, the CDR3 is TGTGCCAGCAGTTTAATGGGACAGGGGTTGTACGAGCAGTACTTC. This codes for CASSLMGQGLYEQYF. The chain employs TRBV12-3 or TRBV12-4 and TRBJ2-7; TRBD1 aligns across 10 bases. The CDR3 sequence is 15 residues long. J was trimmed by 4 bases and V by 2 bases; bases with no gene match: 5.

This clonotype was observed many times. A read error may produce the germline difference seen at one junction end. The chain employs TRBV5-6 and TRBJ1-2, with unresolved D. Germline V CDR1 and CDR2: SGHDT, YYEEEE. This CDR3 has 13 amino acids. CDR3 sequence: CASSLVSGYGYTF. The CDR3 nucleotides are TGTGCCAGCAGTTTGGTTAGTGGCTATGGCTACACCTTC.

In its sample, this clonotype was seen many times. The rearrangement uses TRBV28 and TRBJ2-7; a weak D match, TRBD2 (5 bases). V was shortened by 5 bases and J by 7 bases, with 9 bases between the two germline ends. The CDR3 is 11 residues long. Germline V gene data show CDR1 as MDHEN and CDR2 as SYDVKM. The CDR3 spells CASSMTGEQYF. CDR3 in DNA: TGTGCCAGCAGTATGACGGGGGAGCAGTACTTC. Supplemented by reference TRBV28 and TRBJ2-7, the full variable domain reads DVKVTQSSRYLVKRTGEKVFLECVQDMDHENMFWYRQDPGLGLRLIYFSYDVKMKEKGDIPEGYSVSREKKERFSLILESASTNQTSMYLCASSMTGEQYFGPGTRLTVT.

This clonotype came up many times. CDR3 DNA sequence: TGTGCCAGCAGCTTAATGGGCTCCCAAGAGACCCAGTACTTC. This encodes CASSLMGSQETQYF. The J gene is TRBJ2-5, the V gene TRBV7-2, with unresolved D. Germline V gene data show CDR1 as SGHTA and CDR2 as FQGNSA. The V end was cut by 2 bases, the J end by 1 base, with 8 bases between. There are 14 residues in the CDR3. Full variable domain (remainder filled in from reference TRBV7-2 and TRBJ2-5): GAGVSQSPSNKVTEKGKDVELRCDPISGHTALYWYRQSLGQGLEFLIYFQGNSAPDKSGLPSDRFSAERTGGSVSTLTIQRTQQEDSAVYLCASSLMGSQETQYFGPGTRLLVL.

There are many counts of this clonotype. The CDR3 DNA follows: TGTGCCACCAGCAGGAATACTTGGGAGACCCAGTACTTC. It translates to CATSRNTWETQYF. The chain combines TRBV15 with TRBJ2-5, with D uncertain. There are 13 residues in the CDR3. V lost 3 bases, J lost 5 bases, and 10 bases lay in between. The V gene's germline CDR1 is LNHNV and CDR2 YYDKDF (reference sequence).

At least ten counts were recorded for this clonotype. CDR3 region: CASSLRTQPNYGYTF. CDR3 sequence (DNA): TGTGCCAGCAGTTTGAGGACACAACCTAACTATGGCTACACCTTC. The chain joins TRBV12-3 or TRBV12-4 to TRBJ1-2, with D possibly matching TRBD1 (5 bases). This CDR3 has 15 residues. V was shortened by 3 bases and J by 0 bases, with 11 bases between the two germline ends.

The chain recombines TRBV6-1 with TRBJ1-4, with D possibly TRBD1 on 6 matching bases. CDR3 length: 16 amino acids. Deletions cut 5 bases from V and 0 bases from J, with 13 bases between. CDR1 and CDR2 (germline): MNHNS, SASEGT. CDR3 residues: CASSPFGGTTNEKLFF. In DNA, the CDR3 is TGTGCCAGCAGTCCATTTGGGGGCACAACTAATGAAAAACTGTTTTTT.

This clonotype has a handful of counts. CDR3 sequence (DNA): TGTGCCAGCAGCTTAGTAAGGACCTCCCAAACCGCTGGCTACACCTTC. Translated, it gives CASSLVRTSQTAGYTF. The rearrangement joins TRBV11-2 to TRBJ1-2; D call uncertain. Trimming took off 1 base at V and 7 bases at J, with 19 bases between the two ends. The CDR3 is 16 amino acids. Per germline, CDR1 SGHAT and CDR2 FQNNGV.

This clonotype came up many times. The rearrangement joins TRBV5-1 to TRBJ2-3; weak D call: TRBD1 (6 bases). Between the trimmed V and J ends, which lost 4 bases and 3 bases, there was a span of 18 bases. This CDR3 contains 16 residues. Germline V gene data show CDR1 as SGHRS and CDR2 as YFSETQ. CDR3 bases: TGCGCCAGCAGCGGCGCGCCGGGACAACCAACAGATACGCAGTATTTT. Encoded protein: CASSGAPGQPTDTQYF.

Only a few counts were recorded for this clonotype. The chain couples TRBV5-4 to TRBJ2-3; D is possibly TRBD2 (5 bases). Trimming took 0 bases from V and 0 from J, leaving 11 bases between them. The CDR3 spans 16 residues. From germline, CDR1 is SGHNT and CDR2 YYREEE (reference sequence). Here the CDR3 DNA reads TGTGCCAGCAGCTTGGAGGGCGGGTCCAGCACAGATACGCAGTATTTT. Its protein product is CASSLEGGSSTDTQYF.

The chain couples TRBV12-5 to TRBJ2-7; 7 bases agree with TRBD2. The V gene end was trimmed by 6 bases and the J gene end by 7 bases; junction bases not matched to a gene: 9. The germline V gene encodes CDR1 LGHNT and CDR2 FRNRAP. The CDR3 sequence is 13 residues long. The CDR3 DNA follows: TGTGCTAGTGGCCCCGGGGGGTCGGGGGAGCAGTACTTC. Its translation is CASGPGGSGEQYF. The full variable domain, rest sourced from reference TRBV12-5 and TRBJ2-7, is DARVTQTPRHKVTEMGQEVTMRCQPILGHNTVFWYRQTMMQGLELLAYFRNRAPLDDSGMPKDRFSAEMPDATLATLKIQPSEPRDSAVYFCASGPGGSGEQYFGPGTRLTVT.

This clonotype came up many times. The chain has TRBV6-1 and TRBJ1-6; 7 bases fit TRBD1. In germline, CDR1 is MNHNS, CDR2 SASEGT. V shed 9 bases and J 8 bases; nucleotides not matched to a gene: 7. The CDR3 covers 13 residues. The CDR3 region is CASSTGMDSPLHF. CDR3 in DNA: TGTGCCAGTTCGACAGGGATGGATTCACCCCTCCACTTT.

This clonotype has a handful of counts. The chain has TRBV12-3 or TRBV12-4 and TRBJ2-1, with 10 bases lining up with TRBD1. The CDR3 is 16 residues long. Unmatched junction bases numbered 12, after V lost 6 bases and J lost 7 bases. The CDR3 region has the DNA TGTGCCAGCAGCCGCGGGGACAGGGGTTTGTGGAATGAGCAGTTCTTC. This translates into CASSRGDRGLWNEQFF.

The CDR3 region has the DNA TGTGCCAGCAGATCAGGGGATCCCGAGCAGTACTTC. It yields the protein CASRSGDPEQYF. The chain uses TRBV6-1 and TRBJ2-7; D possibly corresponds to TRBD1 (6 bases). V was clipped by 6 bases and J by 6 bases, with 12 bases between them. The CDR3 length is 12 residues. The germline gives CDR1 MNHNS, CDR2 SASEGT.

In its sample, this clonotype was seen a few times. V gene TRBV27 combines with J gene TRBJ2-3, with TRBD2 matching over 7 bases. V gave up 3 bases and J gave up 4 bases; unmatched junction bases: 10. Germline V gives CDR1 MNHEY, CDR2 SMNVEV (reference sequence). The CDR3 length is 16 residues. The CDR3 protein is CASSFRDGRRADTQYF. The CDR3 nucleotides are TGTGCCAGCAGTTTCCGGGACGGGAGGAGAGCAGATACGCAGTATTTT.